Presented here are 9 T cell receptor beta chains from one specimen sequenced in a study of blood T cell repertoires in COVID-19. Clones were sequenced by immunoSEQ multiplex PCR, and TCRdb holds only the in-frame ones, with some missing. The data show around 94,000 clones, 70% to 80% seen once. Sample: peripheral blood. These receptors were collected from a man between 60 and 70 years old with active or convalescent COVID-19.

J is TRBJ2-3 and V is TRBV27, with TRBD2 identical over 8 bases. The germline CDR1 and CDR2 sequences are MNHEY and SMNVEV (reference sequence). This CDR3 contains 15 residues. The ends lost 7 bases at V and 5 bases at J; junction bases unmatched: 11. This chain's CDR3 is CASNPSGSRGDTQYF. The DNA of the CDR3 is TGTGCCAGCAACCCGAGCGGGAGCCGGGGAGATACGCAGTATTTT.

The chain links TRBV6-5 to TRBJ1-2; possibly TRBD1 for D (5 bases). V lost 6 bases and J lost 4, with 9 bases in between. There are 12 residues in the CDR3. CDR1 is MNHEY, CDR2 SVGAGI, per germline. The CDR3 sequence: CASREGSYGYTF. The CDR3 DNA sequence: TGTGCCAGCAGGGAGGGGAGCTATGGCTACACCTTC.

The J gene is TRBJ1-2, the V gene TRBV5-4; D gene uncertain. This CDR3 spans 13 amino acids. Deletions cut 0 bases from V and 2 bases from J, with 5 bases between. CDR1 is SGHNT, CDR2 YYREEE, per germline (reference sequence). The CDR3: CASSLDQNYGYTF. The CDR3 bases are TGTGCCAGCAGCTTGGACCAGAACTATGGCTACACCTTC.

This sequence joins TRBV7-2 and TRBJ1-6, with a tentative D call TRBD1 (5 bases). This CDR3 comprises 16 residues. V lost 5 bases, J lost 5 bases, and 16 bases lay in between. Germline CDR1 SGHTA, CDR2 FQGNSA. In DNA form, the CDR3 reads TGTGCCAGCAGCCCCCGGGGGTCGCGGGATAATTCACCCCTCCACTTT. Protein sequence: CASSPRGSRDNSPLHF.

V usage is TRBV28 and J usage is TRBJ2-2; TRBD2 might be the D (5 bases). Trimming removed 0 bases from V and 1 base from J, with 12 bases in between. Germline loops: CDR1 MDHEN, CDR2 SYDVKM. The CDR3 has 17 amino acids. CDR3 loop: CASSLWGEEQNTGELFF. CDR3 in DNA: TGTGCCAGCAGTTTATGGGGAGAGGAACAGAACACCGGGGAGCTGTTTTTT.

This clone has a handful of counts. The chain employs TRBV4-1 and TRBJ1-4, with 7 bases identical to TRBD1. The V segment lost 3 bases and the J segment 7 bases; nucleotides outside the gene matches: 11. CDR3 length: 16 amino acids. Per germline, CDR1 MGHRA and CDR2 YSYEKL. As DNA, the CDR3 is TGCGCCAGCAGCCAGTTCAGGGGGACGTTGGGTGAAAAACTGTTTTTT. This translates into CASSQFRGTLGEKLFF.

J is TRBJ2-3 and V is TRBV18; D is possibly TRBD2 (5 bases). From germline, CDR1 is KGHSH and CDR2 LQKENI. This CDR3 has 14 residues. V dropped 1 base and J dropped 2 bases, with 7 bases sitting between them. CDR3 bases: TGTGCCAGCTCACCACGGAGGTACACAGATACGCAGTATTTT. Translated, it gives CASSPRRYTDTQYF.

This chain connects TRBV27 to TRBJ1-1; 7 bases line up with TRBD1. V trimming: 4 bases; J trimming: 1 base; junction bases outside the gene matches: 3. The CDR3 totals 14 residues. Germline V lookup: CDR1 MNHEY, CDR2 SMNVEV (reference sequence). CDR3 nucleotide sequence: TGTGCCAGCAGTTCCCACAGGGGGAACACTGAAGCTTTCTTT. Translation: CASSSHRGNTEAFF.

The genes are TRBV2 and TRBJ2-2; D unclear. Germline lookup yields CDR1 SNHLY and CDR2 FYNNEI. V was pared by 5 bases and J by 8 bases, with 18 bases between. The CDR3 is 15 residues long. The CDR3 bases are TGTGCCAGCAGTTTAAGGTGGGCTTCACCGGGGGAGCTGTTTTTT. Its protein is CASSLRWASPGELFF. Together with reference TRBV2 and TRBJ2-2, the CDR3 gives the full variable domain: EPEVTQTPSHQVTQMGQEVILRCVPISNHLYFYWYRQILGQKVEFLVSFYNNEISEKSEIFDDQFSVERPDGSNFTLKIRSTKLEDSAMYFCASSLRWASPGELFFGEGSRLTVL.